The source of this T cell receptor (beta chain) is a study of T cell repertoires in cytomegalovirus infection. Study-level background: Both CMV infection and a matching HLA type were indicated by public TCR beta signatures. Study observations and caveats: The cumulative frequency of public TCR beta families identified carriers of CMV plus the relevant HLA. HLA-C-restricted CMV-specific TCR beta clonotypes were dominant in the ex vivo response.

TCRdb re-derived calls from the reads in MiXCR, one entry per CDR3 protein. Of 130,000 or so distinct CDR3 sequences in the sample, roughly 6.5% were seen once. Trimming cost V 4 bases and J 0 bases, with 10 bases left between them. The CDR3 loop spans 15 amino acids. Germline V gene lookup returns CDR1 SNHLY and CDR2 FYNNEI. This clonotype has ten or more counts. Its antigen is unidentified. Sequencing input: PBMCs. This TCR derives from a human donor in good health (CMV status not recorded). Some clones in this sample may be carry-over from other donors' samples. This chain uses TRBV2 with TRBJ2-1; the D gene is possibly TRBD2 (5 bases). The CDR3 here is CASSARGSSYNEQFF. The CDR3 coding sequence is TGTGCCAGCAGTGCCCGGGGAAGCTCCTACAATGAGCAGTTCTTC. The variable domain in full, with the rest retrieved from reference TRBV2 and TRBJ2-1, is EPEVTQTPSHQVTQMGQEVILRCVPISNHLYFYWYRQILGQKVEFLVSFYNNEISEKSEIFDDQFSVERPDGSNFTLKIRSTKLEDSAMYFCASSARGSSYNEQFFGPGTRLTVL.